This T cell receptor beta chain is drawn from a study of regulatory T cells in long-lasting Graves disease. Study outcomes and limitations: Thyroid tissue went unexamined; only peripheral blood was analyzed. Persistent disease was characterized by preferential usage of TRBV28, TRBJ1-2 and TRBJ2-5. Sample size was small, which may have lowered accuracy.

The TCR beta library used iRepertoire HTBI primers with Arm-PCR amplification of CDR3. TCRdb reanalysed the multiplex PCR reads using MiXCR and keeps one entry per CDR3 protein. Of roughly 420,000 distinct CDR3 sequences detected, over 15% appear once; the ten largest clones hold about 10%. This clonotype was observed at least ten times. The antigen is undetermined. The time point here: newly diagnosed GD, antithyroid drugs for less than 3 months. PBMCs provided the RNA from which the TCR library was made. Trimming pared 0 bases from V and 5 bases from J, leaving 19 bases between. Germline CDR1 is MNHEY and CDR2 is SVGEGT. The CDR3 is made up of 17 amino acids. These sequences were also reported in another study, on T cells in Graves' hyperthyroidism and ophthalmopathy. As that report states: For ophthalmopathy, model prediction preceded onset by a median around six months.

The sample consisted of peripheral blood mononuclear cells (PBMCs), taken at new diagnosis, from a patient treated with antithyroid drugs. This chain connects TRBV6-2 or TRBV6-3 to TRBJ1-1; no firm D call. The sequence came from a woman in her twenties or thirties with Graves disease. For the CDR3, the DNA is TGTGCCAGCAGTTACTCGATTGGCCGAAAATTCAAGACTGAAGCTTTCTTT. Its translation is CASSYSIGRKFKTEAFF.